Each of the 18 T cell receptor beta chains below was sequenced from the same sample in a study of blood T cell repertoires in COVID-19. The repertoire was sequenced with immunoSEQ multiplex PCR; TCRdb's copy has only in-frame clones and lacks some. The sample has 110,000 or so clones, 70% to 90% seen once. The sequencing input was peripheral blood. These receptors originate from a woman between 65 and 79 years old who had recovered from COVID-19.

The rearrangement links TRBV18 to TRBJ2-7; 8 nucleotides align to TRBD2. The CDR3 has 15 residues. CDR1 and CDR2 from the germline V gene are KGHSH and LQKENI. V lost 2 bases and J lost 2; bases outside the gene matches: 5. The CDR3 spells CASSPTAGGAYEQYF. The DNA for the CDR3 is TGTGCCAGCTCACCAACCGCGGGGGGAGCCTACGAGCAGTACTTC.

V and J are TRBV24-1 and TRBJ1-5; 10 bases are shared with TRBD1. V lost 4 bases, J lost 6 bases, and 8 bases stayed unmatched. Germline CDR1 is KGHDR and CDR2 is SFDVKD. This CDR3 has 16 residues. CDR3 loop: CATSDQTGGMSQPQHF. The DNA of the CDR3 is TGTGCCACCAGTGACCAGACAGGGGGCATGAGTCAGCCCCAGCATTTT.

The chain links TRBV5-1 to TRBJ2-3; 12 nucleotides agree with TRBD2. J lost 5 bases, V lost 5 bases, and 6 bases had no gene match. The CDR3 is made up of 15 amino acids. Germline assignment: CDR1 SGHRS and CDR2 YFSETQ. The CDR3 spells CASRSSGGAQDTQYF. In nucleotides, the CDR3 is TGCGCCAGCAGATCTAGCGGGGGGGCCCAAGATACGCAGTATTTT.

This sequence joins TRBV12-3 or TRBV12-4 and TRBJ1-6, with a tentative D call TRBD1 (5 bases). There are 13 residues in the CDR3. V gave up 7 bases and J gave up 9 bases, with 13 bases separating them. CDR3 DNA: TGTGCCAGCACCCAGATCCAGGGTTCACCCCTCCACTTT. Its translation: CASTQIQGSPLHF.

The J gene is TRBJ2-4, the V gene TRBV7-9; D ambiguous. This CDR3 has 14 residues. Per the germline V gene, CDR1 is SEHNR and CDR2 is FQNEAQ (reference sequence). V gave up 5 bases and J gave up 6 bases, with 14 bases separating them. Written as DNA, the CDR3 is TGTGCCAGCAGCGCAGTGTCGGGTACAAACATTCAGTACTTC. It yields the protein CASSAVSGTNIQYF.

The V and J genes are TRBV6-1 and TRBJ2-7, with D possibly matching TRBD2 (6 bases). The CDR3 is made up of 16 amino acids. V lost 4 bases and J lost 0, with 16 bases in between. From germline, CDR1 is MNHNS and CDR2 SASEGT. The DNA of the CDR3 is TGTGCCAGCAGTGGGTCCCTCGCGGGGCTCTCCTACGAGCAGTACTTC. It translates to CASSGSLAGLSYEQYF.

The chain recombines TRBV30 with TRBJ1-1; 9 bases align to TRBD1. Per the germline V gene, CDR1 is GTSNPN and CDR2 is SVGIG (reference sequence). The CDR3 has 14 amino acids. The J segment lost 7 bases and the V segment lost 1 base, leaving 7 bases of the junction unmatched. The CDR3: CAWSANRGRVEAFF. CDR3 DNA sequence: TGTGCCTGGAGTGCTAACAGGGGGCGGGTTGAAGCTTTCTTT.

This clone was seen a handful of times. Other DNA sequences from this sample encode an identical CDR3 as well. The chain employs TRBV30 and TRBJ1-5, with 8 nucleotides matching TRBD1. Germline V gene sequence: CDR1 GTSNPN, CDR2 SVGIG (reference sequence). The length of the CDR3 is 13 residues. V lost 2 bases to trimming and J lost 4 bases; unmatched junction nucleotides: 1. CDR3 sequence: CAWSRQGNQPQHF. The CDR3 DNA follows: TGTGCCTGGAGTAGACAGGGGAATCAGCCCCAGCATTTT.

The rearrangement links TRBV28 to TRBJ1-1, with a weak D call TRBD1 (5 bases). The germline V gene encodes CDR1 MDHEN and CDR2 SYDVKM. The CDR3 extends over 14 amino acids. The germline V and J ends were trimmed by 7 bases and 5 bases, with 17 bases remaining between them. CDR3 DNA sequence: TGTGCCAGCAAGGGGTATCAGTTGGTAACTGAAGCTTTCTTT. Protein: CASKGYQLVTEAFF.

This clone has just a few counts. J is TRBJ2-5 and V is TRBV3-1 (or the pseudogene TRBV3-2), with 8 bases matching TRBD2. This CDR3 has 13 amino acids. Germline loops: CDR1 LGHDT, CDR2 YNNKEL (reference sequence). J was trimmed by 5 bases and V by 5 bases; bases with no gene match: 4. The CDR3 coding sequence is TGTGCCAGCAGCTCCCGACTAGCGGAGACCCAGTACTTC. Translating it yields CASSSRLAETQYF.

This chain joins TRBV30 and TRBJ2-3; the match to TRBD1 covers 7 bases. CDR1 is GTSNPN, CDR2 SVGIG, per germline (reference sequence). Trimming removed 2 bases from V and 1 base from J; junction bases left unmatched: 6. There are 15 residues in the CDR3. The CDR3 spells CAWSFWTGGTDTQYF. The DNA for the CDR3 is TGTGCCTGGAGTTTCTGGACAGGTGGCACAGATACGCAGTATTTT.

The DNA for the CDR3 is TGTGCCAGCAGCGTAGCCGGGTACTACAATGAGCAGTTCTTC. Its translation is CASSVAGYYNEQFF. The chain carries TRBV9 and TRBJ2-1, with D hard to call. There are 14 residues in the CDR3. With 0 bases removed from V and 3 bases from J, the gap between germline ends came to 7 bases. Germline CDR1 SGDLS, CDR2 YYNGEE.

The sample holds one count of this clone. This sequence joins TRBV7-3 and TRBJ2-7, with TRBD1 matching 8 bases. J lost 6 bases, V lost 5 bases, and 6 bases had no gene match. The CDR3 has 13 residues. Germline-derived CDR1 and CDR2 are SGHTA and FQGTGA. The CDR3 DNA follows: TGTGCCAGCAGCCAAGGACAGGGACCCGAGCAGTACTTC. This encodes CASSQGQGPEQYF.

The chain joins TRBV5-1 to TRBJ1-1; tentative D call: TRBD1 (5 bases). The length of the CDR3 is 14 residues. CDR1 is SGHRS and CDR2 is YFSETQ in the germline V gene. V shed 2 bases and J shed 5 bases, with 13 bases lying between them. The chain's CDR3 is CASSFQGRETEAFF. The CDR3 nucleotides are TGCGCCAGCAGCTTCCAGGGAAGGGAAACTGAAGCTTTCTTT.

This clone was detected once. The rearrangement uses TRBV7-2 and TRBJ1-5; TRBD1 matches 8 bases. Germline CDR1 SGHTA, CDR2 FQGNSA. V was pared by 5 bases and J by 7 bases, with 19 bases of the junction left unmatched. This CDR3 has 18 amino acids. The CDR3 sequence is CASSPGVLGQGARQPQHF. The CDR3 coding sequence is TGTGCCAGCAGCCCGGGGGTTTTAGGCCAGGGGGCGCGACAGCCCCAGCATTTT.

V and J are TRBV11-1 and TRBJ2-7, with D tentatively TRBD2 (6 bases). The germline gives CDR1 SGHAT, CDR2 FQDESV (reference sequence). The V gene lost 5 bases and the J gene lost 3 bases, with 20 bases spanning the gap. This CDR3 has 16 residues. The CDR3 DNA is TGTGCCAGCAGCCCGCGGGGCTGGGCTGTGGGCTACGAGCAGTACTTC. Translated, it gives CASSPRGWAVGYEQYF.

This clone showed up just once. This CDR3 reads CATSSLAGADTQYF. The DNA for the CDR3 is TGTGCCACCAGCTCACTAGCGGGCGCAGATACGCAGTATTTT. The chain carries TRBV24-1 and TRBJ2-3; 9 positions agree with TRBD2. The CDR3 has 14 amino acids. V lost 7 bases to trimming and J lost 4 bases; unmatched junction nucleotides: 5. CDR1 and CDR2 from the germline V gene are KGHDR and SFDVKD.

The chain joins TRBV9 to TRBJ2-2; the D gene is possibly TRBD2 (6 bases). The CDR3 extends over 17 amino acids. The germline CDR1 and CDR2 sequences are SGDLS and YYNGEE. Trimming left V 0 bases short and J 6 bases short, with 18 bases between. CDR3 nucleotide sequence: TGTGCCAGCAGCGTAGGGCTAGCGCCTGACAACGCCGGGGAGCTGTTTTTT. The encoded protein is CASSVGLAPDNAGELFF. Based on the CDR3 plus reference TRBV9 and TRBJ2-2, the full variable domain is DSGVTQTPKHLITATGQRVTLRCSPRSGDLSVYWYQQSLDQGLQFLIQYYNGEERAKGNILERFSAQQFPDLHSELNLSSLELGDSALYFCASSVGLAPDNAGELFFGEGSRLTVL.